The 17 T cell receptor beta chains below all came from one sample that was sequenced in a study of T cells in tuberculosis. After thawing and overnight rest, PBMC were stained with GMM-loaded CD1B tetramer, viability dye and anti-CD3 for sorting. The CD1B tetramers carried C32 glucose monomycolate purified from Rhodococcus equi. This table comes from immunoSEQ multiplex PCR, and its TCRdb copy is limited to in-frame clones, with some not included. Of nearly 60,000 clones listed, 88% are singletons. Material: CD1b-GMM tetramer-negative cells sorted from PBMCs. Every receptor here comes from an adult woman with latent tuberculosis.

About this clone: The junction differs from germline at one of its ends, possibly a read error. The chain employs TRBV27 and TRBJ2-7; D is unclear. CDR1 is MNHEY and CDR2 is SMNVEV in the germline V gene (reference sequence). The CDR3 has 15 residues. This CDR3 reads CASSLSMYSSYEQYF. The CDR3 DNA follows: TGTGCCAGCAGTCTATCAATGTATAGCTCCTACGAGCAGTACTTC.

V gene TRBV14 combines with J gene TRBJ2-3; TRBD1 might be the D (6 bases). Trimming stripped 5 bases from V and 9 bases from J, with 21 bases between. There are 15 residues in the CDR3. Germline CDR1 is SGHDN and CDR2 is FVKESK. CDR3 coding DNA: TGTGCCAGCAGCAACAGGGAGAGATACAGGGAGACGCAGTATTTT. Protein: CASSNRERYRETQYF.

CDR3 in DNA: TGTGCCAGCTACGGGACACCGAATGAAAAACTGTTTTTT. This gives the protein CASYGTPNEKLFF. This chain links TRBV28 with TRBJ1-4; possible D gene TRBD1, 6 bases. Deletions cut 8 bases from V and 5 bases from J, with 12 bases between. The CDR3 extends over 13 amino acids. CDR1 MDHEN and CDR2 SYDVKM come from the germline V gene.

In its sample, this clone was seen once. The genes are TRBV18 and TRBJ1-2, with 7 bases fitting TRBD1. V gave up 4 bases and J gave up 4 bases; unmatched junction bases: 12. Germline V gives CDR1 KGHSH, CDR2 LQKENI. The CDR3 is 16 residues long. The CDR3 sequence is CASSLSSTGVGYGYTF. The CDR3 DNA reads as TGTGCCAGCTCACTCAGCAGTACAGGGGTTGGCTATGGCTACACCTTC.

Only one count was recorded for this clone. The chain combines TRBV7-9 with TRBJ2-5; 11 positions match TRBD2. This CDR3 has 16 amino acids. After removal of 5 bases from V and 2 bases from J, the junction contained 7 bases not matched to a gene. CDR1 is SEHNR and CDR2 is FQNEAQ in the germline V gene (reference sequence). CDR3 coding DNA: TGTGCCAGCAGCCACACTAGCGGGGGTGAACAAGAGACCCAGTACTTC. Translation gives CASSHTSGGEQETQYF. The full variable domain, its missing parts supplied by reference TRBV7-9 and TRBJ2-5, is DTGVSQNPRHKITKRGQNVTFRCDPISEHNRLYWYRQTLGQGPEFLTYFQNEAQLEKSRLLSDRFSAERPKGSFSTLEIQRTEQGDSAMYLCASSHTSGGEQETQYFGPGTRLLVL.

J is TRBJ2-7 and V is TRBV6-6; TRBD2 matches at 7 bases. The CDR3 has 15 residues. From germline, CDR1 is MNHNY and CDR2 SVGAGI (reference sequence). With 6 bases clipped from V and 0 bases from J, the junction kept 8 bases outside the gene matches. As DNA, the CDR3 is TGTGCCAGCAGGAAACAGCGGGACGGCTCCTACGAGCAGTACTTC. Its translation is CASRKQRDGSYEQYF.

V gene TRBV11-3 combines with J gene TRBJ2-3, with 8 positions matching TRBD2. This CDR3 is built from 16 residues. The germline CDR1 and CDR2 sequences are SGHNT and YENEEA. The trim removed 2 bases at V and 3 bases at J, leaving 7 bases unmatched. CDR3 amino acids: CASSLIWAGGTDTQYF. The CDR3 coding sequence is TGTGCCAGCAGCTTAATATGGGCGGGAGGAACAGATACGCAGTATTTT.

The gene calls are TRBV5-1 and TRBJ1-1, with 7 bases that match TRBD1. CDR1 is SGHRS, CDR2 YFSETQ, per germline. V gave up 5 bases and J gave up 3 bases; unmatched junction bases: 7. The CDR3 is 14 residues long. CDR3 DNA: TGCGCCAGCAGAGATACAGGGGCGGACACTGAAGCTTTCTTT. Its translation: CASRDTGADTEAFF.

This clone showed up just a few times. The chain has TRBV11-2 and TRBJ2-7, with TRBD2 matching 7 bases. V lost 3 bases, J lost 6 bases, and 14 bases stayed unmatched. CDR1 is SGHAT and CDR2 is FQNNGV in the germline V gene. The CDR3 is 16 amino acids. Here the CDR3 reads CASSLEIAGRGSEQYF. In DNA, the CDR3 is TGTGCCAGCAGCTTGGAGATAGCGGGCCGGGGGTCCGAGCAGTACTTC.

The rearrangement links TRBV7-6 to TRBJ2-5; TRBD1 matches 7 bases. Germline assignment: CDR1 SGHVS and CDR2 FNYEAQ. After removal of 2 bases from V and 4 bases from J, the junction contained 10 bases not matched to a gene. CDR3 size: 16 residues. CDR3 sequence: CASSLIAGGGLETQYF. CDR3 nucleotide sequence: TGTGCCAGCAGCTTAATTGCAGGGGGTGGGTTAGAGACCCAGTACTTC.

This chain uses TRBV6-1 with TRBJ1-5; 12 bases fit TRBD1. V lost 8 bases to trimming and J lost 6 bases; unmatched junction nucleotides: 5. CDR1 is MNHNS and CDR2 is SASEGT in the germline V gene. The length of the CDR3 is 14 residues. The CDR3 region is CASGGTGGSQPQHF. CDR3 coding DNA: TGTGCCAGCGGAGGGACAGGGGGCAGTCAGCCCCAGCATTTT.

The chain is built from TRBV4-3 and TRBJ2-7; unclear D gene. Germline V CDR1 and CDR2: LGHNA, YSLEER. The length of the CDR3 is 15 residues. The germline V and J ends were trimmed by 0 bases and 4 bases, with 13 bases remaining between them. The CDR3 DNA reads as TGCGCCAGCAGCCAAGATGGTAGCAGCTTTTACGAGCAGTACTTC. Translation: CASSQDGSSFYEQYF.

J is TRBJ1-1 and V is TRBV9; unclear D gene. Germline V gene lookup returns CDR1 SGDLS and CDR2 YYNGEE. V lost 0 bases to trimming and J lost 4 bases, with 10 bases between them. There are 14 residues in the CDR3. CDR3 amino acids: CASSVVPGFTEAFF. DNA for the CDR3: TGTGCCAGCAGCGTAGTTCCGGGATTCACTGAAGCTTTCTTT.

This chain uses TRBV28 with TRBJ1-1; no clear D. Trimming removed 3 bases from V and 4 bases from J, with 6 bases in between. The germline gives CDR1 MDHEN, CDR2 SYDVKM. The CDR3 length is 12 residues. The CDR3 reads CASSFGVTEAFF. In DNA, the CDR3 is TGTGCCAGCAGTTTTGGAGTCACTGAAGCTTTCTTT.

The rearrangement joins TRBV2 to TRBJ2-5; D remains ambiguous. The CDR3 covers 15 residues. V was pared by 6 bases and J by 5 bases, with 19 bases between. Germline values: CDR1 SNHLY, CDR2 FYNNEI. The CDR3 is CASRSTEPSGETQYF. CDR3 sequence (DNA): TGTGCCAGCAGATCGACCGAACCGTCCGGGGAGACCCAGTACTTC.

The chain uses TRBV28 and TRBJ2-3; TRBD2 aligns across 13 bases. From germline, CDR1 is MDHEN and CDR2 SYDVKM. This CDR3 spans 16 amino acids. Trimming removed 6 bases from V and 4 bases from J; junction bases left unmatched: 7. The CDR3, as DNA: TGTGCCAGCAGCCGGACTAGCGGGAGTGTGGCAGATACGCAGTATTTT. Its protein is CASSRTSGSVADTQYF.

The J gene is TRBJ2-7, the V gene TRBV9; TRBD2 aligns across 8 bases. Germline lookup yields CDR1 SGDLS and CDR2 YYNGEE. The CDR3 totals 14 residues. V shed 0 bases and J 6 bases; nucleotides not matched to a gene: 5. CDR3: CASSVGAGAGEQYF. The CDR3 DNA follows: TGTGCCAGCAGCGTAGGAGCGGGAGCTGGCGAGCAGTACTTC.